These 26 T cell receptor beta chains came from one sample sequenced in a study of cytomegalovirus exposure and HLA in healthy donors. Data came from immunoSEQ multiplex PCR; TCRdb stores just in-frame clones and leaves some out. Here the sample spans some 330,000 clones, approximately 90% being singletons. The sample comprised PBMCs. All receptors come from a woman under 30 in good health and CMV-seronegative.

The table lists this clone with a count of one. The J gene is TRBJ2-4, the V gene TRBV7-2; 7 positions match TRBD1. With V trimmed by 2 bases and J by 1 base, 14 bases remained unmatched. The length of the CDR3 is 19 residues. Germline V CDR1 and CDR2: SGHTA, FQGNSA. Here the CDR3 DNA reads TGTGCCAGCAGCTTAAGGGGGCCCCAGCAGGGGTGGGCCAAAAACATTCAGTACTTC. Protein: CASSLRGPQQGWAKNIQYF.

V and J are TRBV11-2 and TRBJ2-7; D gene unclear. The CDR3 is 11 residues long. V lost 1 base, J lost 9 bases, and 7 bases lay in between. Per germline, CDR1 SGHAT and CDR2 FQNNGV. CDR3 sequence reads: CASSLGVGQYF. DNA for the CDR3: TGTGCCAGCAGCTTAGGCGTCGGGCAGTACTTC.

V is TRBV2 and J is TRBJ2-7; 11 bases align to TRBD2. This CDR3 is 16 amino acids long. With 3 bases clipped from V and 0 bases from J, the junction kept 4 bases outside the gene matches. Germline values: CDR1 SNHLY, CDR2 FYNNEI. The CDR3 here is CASSETSGASSYEQYF. The DNA for the CDR3 is TGTGCCAGCAGTGAGACTAGCGGGGCCAGCTCCTACGAGCAGTACTTC.

The rearrangement uses TRBV6-5 and TRBJ2-7, with D perhaps matching TRBD1 (5 bases). Germline CDR1 reads MNHEY; CDR2 reads SVGAGI. Trimming pared 7 bases from V and 0 bases from J, leaving 7 bases between. The CDR3 runs to 12 residues. The CDR3 spells CASKDTSYEQYF. In DNA, the CDR3 is TGTGCCAGCAAGGACACCTCCTACGAGCAGTACTTC.

This clone was observed a few times. The rearrangement joins TRBV7-2 to TRBJ2-7, with 7 bases lining up with TRBD2. CDR3 length: 12 residues. Per the germline V gene, CDR1 is SGHTA and CDR2 is FQGNSA. Trimming took 5 bases from V and 6 from J; bases not matched to a gene: 4. CDR3 nucleotide sequence: TGTGCCAGCAGCCTGGAGCGGGGCGAGCAGTACTTC. It specifies CASSLERGEQYF.

This clone occurred a few times. V is TRBV30 and J is TRBJ2-3; 8 bases are a match to TRBD1. This CDR3 contains 15 residues. Losses at the gene ends were 3 bases for V and 2 bases for J; bases not matched to a gene: 7. In germline, CDR1 is GTSNPN, CDR2 SVGIG (reference sequence). The CDR3 loop reads CAWSDGQGYTDTQYF. Written as DNA, the CDR3 is TGTGCCTGGAGCGATGGACAGGGATACACAGATACGCAGTATTTT.

V usage is TRBV28 and J usage is TRBJ1-5; TRBD1 agrees at 11 bases. In germline, CDR1 is MDHEN, CDR2 SYDVKM. V trimming: 8 bases; J trimming: 2 bases; junction bases outside the gene matches: 11. The CDR3 covers 17 residues. The CDR3 DNA reads TGTGCCAGCTCTCGCCGGACAGGGGGCTCGGGCAATCAGCCCCAGCATTTT. It translates to CASSRRTGGSGNQPQHF.

The rearrangement uses TRBV19 and TRBJ1-5; D not certain. The CDR3 is 13 residues long. The ends were cut back, 7 bases at V and 6 bases at J, with 13 bases in the middle. Germline loops: CDR1 LNHDA, CDR2 SQIVND (reference sequence). CDR3 DNA sequence: TGTGCCAGTAATCCGACGACGGGTCAGCCCCAGCATTTT. Translation: CASNPTTGQPQHF.

The rearrangement uses TRBV28 and TRBJ2-5; D is undetermined. The CDR3 runs 16 residues. Between the trimmed V and J ends, which lost 1 base and 4 bases, there was a span of 16 bases. Germline CDR1 MDHEN, CDR2 SYDVKM. The CDR3 reads CASSLFSDSPRETQYF. CDR3 sequence (DNA): TGTGCCAGCAGTTTATTCTCTGACTCCCCCCGAGAGACCCAGTACTTC.

This chain joins TRBV10-3 and TRBJ2-1, with 7 bases matching TRBD1. V lost 0 bases to trimming and J lost 6 bases; unmatched junction nucleotides: 8. This CDR3 has 16 amino acids. Germline CDR1 is ENHRY and CDR2 is SYGVKD. CDR3 protein: CAISESTPGQSNEQFF. The CDR3 DNA reads as TGTGCCATCAGTGAGTCGACTCCGGGACAGAGCAATGAGCAGTTCTTC.

This clone has more than one count but fewer than ten. V is TRBV4-1 and J is TRBJ2-7, with 10 positions matching TRBD2. Germline V gene lookup returns CDR1 MGHRA and CDR2 YSYEKL. The CDR3 loop spans 15 amino acids. V gave up 3 bases and J gave up 7 bases; unmatched junction bases: 9. The CDR3 here is CASSHAQREGREQYF. The CDR3 DNA reads as TGCGCCAGCAGCCATGCTCAGCGGGAGGGCCGGGAGCAGTACTTC.

The CDR3 DNA is TGTGCCACCCATGGGGGAGGGACTGGAAACACCATATATTTT. It codes for CATHGGGTGNTIYF. The chain couples TRBV28 to TRBJ1-3; possible D gene TRBD1, 5 bases. The CDR3 length is 14 residues. V was trimmed by 10 bases and J by 2 bases, leaving 15 bases between them. Per the germline V gene, CDR1 is MDHEN and CDR2 is SYDVKM.

The chain uses TRBV4-3 and TRBJ2-7; no definite D call. The CDR3 consists of 13 residues. Looked up from germline, CDR1 is LGHNA and CDR2 is YSLEER. Trimming took off 1 base at V and 4 bases at J, with 8 bases between the two ends. The CDR3 reads CASSQVVGYEQYF. CDR3 nucleotides: TGCGCCAGCAGCCAAGTAGTCGGGTACGAGCAGTACTTC.

The gene calls are TRBV5-1 and TRBJ2-1; possible D gene TRBD2, 5 bases. Trimming left V 0 bases short and J 2 bases short, with 9 bases between. Germline CDR1 is SGHRS and CDR2 is YFSETQ. There are 15 residues in the CDR3. The CDR3 spells CASSLEGGPYNEQFF. The CDR3 DNA sequence: TGCGCCAGCAGCTTGGAAGGCGGGCCCTACAATGAGCAGTTCTTC.

This chain links TRBV7-3 with TRBJ2-5, with D possibly being TRBD1 (5 bases). CDR1 and CDR2 from the germline V gene are SGHTA and FQGTGA. V was clipped by 1 base and J by 4 bases, with 13 bases between them. The CDR3 has 15 amino acids. The CDR3 region has the DNA TGTGCCAGCAGCTTAATGGTAGGGCAGGGAGAGACCCAGTACTTC. The encoded protein is CASSLMVGQGETQYF. The full variable domain, in which reference TRBV7-3 and TRBJ2-5 provide the parts outside the CDR3, is GAGVSQTPSNKVTEKGKYVELRCDPISGHTALYWYRQSLGQGPEFLIYFQGTGAADDSGLPNDRFFAVRPEGSVSTLKIQRTERGDSAVYLCASSLMVGQGETQYFGPGTRLLVL.

The genes are TRBV2 and TRBJ2-3; TRBD1 matches 9 bases. Germline CDR1 SNHLY, CDR2 FYNNEI. This CDR3 is built from 14 residues. Trimming at V came to 6 bases and at J to 3 bases, leaving 4 bases not matched to a gene. The CDR3 DNA sequence: TGTGCCAGCAGCTACGGACAGGGGACAGATACGCAGTATTTT. It codes for CASSYGQGTDTQYF.

This chain links TRBV7-3 with TRBJ2-1; 8 bases map to TRBD2. The CDR3 is made up of 16 amino acids. Trimming at V came to 2 bases and at J to 7 bases, leaving 10 bases not matched to a gene. Per the germline V gene, CDR1 is SGHTA and CDR2 is FQGTGA. CDR3 in DNA: TGTGCCAGCAGCTTATTTTTAGCGGGAATCGGAAATGAGCAGTTCTTC. Translated: CASSLFLAGIGNEQFF.

Details on this clone: The DNA is omitted, as the CDR3 cannot be located on it reliably, and the CDR3 follows TCRdb's listing. The V and J genes are TRBV6-6 and TRBJ1-4; the tabulated D call, TRBD1, remains unverified against the DNA. The CDR3 is made up of 14 amino acids, end residues included. The germline V gene encodes CDR1 MNHNY and CDR2 SVGAGI (reference sequence). The CDR3 protein is CASSSSDRVEKLFF.

V gene TRBV9 combines with J gene TRBJ1-4; D unresolved. Trimming cost V 3 bases and J 7 bases, with 10 bases left between them. The CDR3 has 13 residues. Germline CDR1 reads SGDLS; CDR2 reads YYNGEE. CDR3 loop: CASSGEYGEKLFF. The DNA of the CDR3 is TGTGCCAGCAGCGGAGAGTATGGTGAAAAACTGTTTTTT. Looking up the rest from reference TRBV9 and TRBJ1-4 gives the full variable domain: DSGVTQTPKHLITATGQRVTLRCSPRSGDLSVYWYQQSLDQGLQFLIQYYNGEERAKGNILERFSAQQFPDLHSELNLSSLELGDSALYFCASSGEYGEKLFFGSGTQLSVL.

This chain uses TRBV4-1 with TRBJ1-5; 7 bases line up with TRBD1. The CDR3 has 15 amino acids. The germline V gene encodes CDR1 MGHRA and CDR2 YSYEKL. With 0 bases clipped from V and 2 bases from J, the junction kept 1 base outside the gene matches. This chain's CDR3 is CASSQDTGGNQPQHF. The CDR3, as DNA: TGCGCCAGCAGCCAAGATACAGGGGGCAATCAGCCCCAGCATTTT.

In this sample, this clone turned up once. This same CDR3 is encoded by further DNA sequences in the sample. This chain's CDR3 is CASSLSRVNTEAFF. The CDR3 nucleotides read TGTGCCAGCAGTTTATCGCGGGTAAACACTGAAGCTTTCTTT. The rearrangement uses TRBV27 and TRBJ1-1; D unclear. V shed 0 bases and J shed 2 bases, with 7 bases lying between them. CDR3 size: 14 residues. Germline loops: CDR1 MNHEY, CDR2 SMNVEV (reference sequence).

The chain uses TRBV6-6 and TRBJ2-3; D unclear. Looked up from germline, CDR1 is MNHNY and CDR2 is SVGAGI (reference sequence). Trimming removed 0 bases from V and 2 bases from J, with 9 bases in between. The CDR3 spans 15 residues. The CDR3 DNA is TGTGCCAGCAGTTACTCGCGGCAGCTCACAGATACGCAGTATTTT. Residues: CASSYSRQLTDTQYF.

The rearrangement joins TRBV5-1 to TRBJ2-7, with TRBD1 identical over 7 bases. The germline V gene encodes CDR1 SGHRS and CDR2 YFSETQ. Trimming at V came to 4 bases and at J to 3 bases, leaving 10 bases not matched to a gene. CDR3 length: 15 amino acids. The CDR3 region is CASSPTGEGDYEQYF. CDR3 DNA sequence: TGCGCCAGCAGCCCCACAGGGGAAGGGGACTACGAGCAGTACTTC.

This clone turned up a few times. V usage is TRBV7-9 and J usage is TRBJ2-1; 7 bases fit TRBD1. Trimming at V came to 9 bases and at J to 4 bases, leaving 18 bases not matched to a gene. The CDR3 totals 17 residues. The V gene's germline CDR1 is SEHNR and CDR2 FQNEAQ (reference sequence). CDR3 sequence reads: CARKDSKGQHLYNEQFF. CDR3 DNA sequence: TGTGCCAGGAAGGACTCTAAGGGACAGCATCTTTACAATGAGCAGTTCTTC.

This sequence joins TRBV2 and TRBJ2-7; TRBD1 matches 7 bases. The V and J ends lost 8 bases and 6 bases, in that order; junction bases with no gene match: 7. From germline, CDR1 is SNHLY and CDR2 FYNNEI. This CDR3 spans 12 amino acids. CDR3 amino acids: CASDRALGEQYF. In nucleotides, the CDR3 is TGTGCCAGCGACAGGGCTCTCGGCGAGCAGTACTTC.

This chain joins TRBV9 and TRBJ1-4, with D possibly matching TRBD1 (5 bases). This CDR3 region has 15 residues. Germline assignment: CDR1 SGDLS and CDR2 YYNGEE. Trimming pared 6 bases from V and 4 bases from J, leaving 16 bases between. The CDR3 spells CASNQLGAVNEKLFF. In nucleotides, the CDR3 is TGTGCCAGCAACCAGCTAGGGGCGGTTAATGAAAAACTGTTTTTT.